A selection of T cell receptor beta chains follows, all from one sample in a study of lymphopenia after photon versus proton radiotherapy. Method: immunoSEQ multiplex PCR; TCRdb's copy keeps in-frame clones and lacks some. In the table there are some 170,000 clones, about 85% of which are singletons. Sequencing was performed on peripheral blood, taken from a patient treated with photon-based radiotherapy. These TCRs come from a man aged 50 or older with gastric cancer. CDR3s include the opening cysteine and the closing phenylalanine or tryptophan. The D gene is left open where the match is weak. A clone size is listed for some rows: how often the clone was seen (once, few, many), or a class if it is expanded.

TRBJ1-2	TRBD1	.	14	TRBV6-1	TGTGCCAGCAGCCAACAGGGGAGACTCTATGGCTACACCTTC	CASSQQGRLYGYTF
TRBJ1-1	.	.	15	TRBV7-6	TGTGCCAGCAGCCCGGCCCTGGACAGGAACACTGAAGCTTTCTTT	CASSPALDRNTEAFF
TRBJ2-7	.	.	13	TRBV6-5	TGTGCCAGCAGTTACCAACGGGACCGCGAGCAGTACTTC	CASSYQRDREQYF
TRBJ2-1	.	once	14	TRBV9	TGTGCCAGCAGCCCCGCGGGGTTTAGGAATGAGCAGTTCTTC	CASSPAGFRNEQFF
TRBJ2-7	.	.	12	TRBV27	TGTGCCAGCGGGGTCGGCGGCTACGAGCAGTACTTC	CASGVGGYEQYF
TRBJ1-2	.	.	15	TRBV6-6	TGTGCCACCGTCCGCCCGACAGGTTCCGATCAAGGCTACACCTTC	CATVRPTGSDQGYTF
TRBJ2-1	TRBD1	.	15	TRBV10-2	TGCGCCAGCAGGTACGACAGGGCTACCTACAATGAGCAGTTCTTC	CASRYDRATYNEQFF
TRBJ2-7	.	once	13	TRBV18	TGTGCCAGCTCACCACAGGACCACTACGAGCAGTACTTC	CASSPQDHYEQYF
TRBJ2-1	.	.	16	TRBV5-1	TGCGCCAGCAGCTTGGCTGGGGGAGGACCCTACAATGAGCAGTTCTTC	CASSLAGGGPYNEQFF
TRBJ2-7	TRBD2	.	14	TRBV7-9	TGTGCCAGCAGCTTGGCGGGAGGACTTGTCGAGCAGTACTTC	CASSLAGGLVEQYF
TRBJ2-4	.	.	17	TRBV5-4	TGTGCCAGCATGAGTCTGCCAGAAGCGCTAGCCAAAAACATTCAGTACTTC	CASMSLPEALAKNIQYF
TRBJ2-7	.	once	15	TRBV6-5	TGTGCCAGCAGTTACTCGTATCCGCAGGTGTACGAGCAGTACTTC	CASSYSYPQVYEQYF